Following are 3 T cell receptor beta chains from one sample sequenced in a study of cytomegalovirus exposure and HLA in healthy donors (dated by TCRdb to 2016 to 2017). Receptor amplification or capture employed the immunoSEQ multiplex PCR assay. For the multiplex PCR, a mixture combining 60 forward primers for TCR Vbeta segments and 13 reverse primers for TCR Jbeta segments was used. TCRdb retrieved this table from immuneACCESS and kept in-frame rearrangements only. Not all clones are present; in checked studies, unresolved V genes account for under half, and no reason is known for the remainder. The sample table records about 130,000 clones; 70% to 80% of these occur just once. Of the sample, 2% to 2.5% is held by the ten largest clones. Sequencing input: PBMCs. The receptors shown here come from a young man in good health and CMV-seronegative.

The DNA of the CDR3 is TGTGCCAGCAGTGAAGGTCGGGTCCAAGAGACCCAGTACTTC. Amino acids: CASSEGRVQETQYF. The V gene is TRBV6-1, the J gene TRBJ2-5, with D unclear. Germline loops: CDR1 MNHNS, CDR2 SASEGT. This CDR3 is built from 14 residues. The V end was cut by 1 base, the J end by 1 base, with 7 bases between.

CDR3 residues: CASRSGTGDEQYF. The DNA for the CDR3 is TGTGCCAGCAGATCTGGGACAGGGGATGAGCAGTACTTC. V usage is TRBV5-4 and J usage is TRBJ2-7; TRBD1 agrees at 10 bases. CDR3 length: 13 residues. The junction had 6 bases not matched to a gene; V was cut back by 5 bases and J by 7 bases. Germline V CDR1 and CDR2: SGHNT, YYREEE (reference sequence).

The V call is TRBV15, the J call TRBJ2-2; D perhaps matches TRBD2 (5 bases). CDR3 length: 14 residues. V lost 4 bases and J 7 bases, leaving 13 bases between the germline ends. The germline V gene encodes CDR1 LNHNV and CDR2 YYDKDF (reference sequence). The CDR3 coding sequence is TGTGCCACCAGCAAATCGGGATGGGGCGGGGAGCTGTTTTTT. Translation: CATSKSGWGGELFF.